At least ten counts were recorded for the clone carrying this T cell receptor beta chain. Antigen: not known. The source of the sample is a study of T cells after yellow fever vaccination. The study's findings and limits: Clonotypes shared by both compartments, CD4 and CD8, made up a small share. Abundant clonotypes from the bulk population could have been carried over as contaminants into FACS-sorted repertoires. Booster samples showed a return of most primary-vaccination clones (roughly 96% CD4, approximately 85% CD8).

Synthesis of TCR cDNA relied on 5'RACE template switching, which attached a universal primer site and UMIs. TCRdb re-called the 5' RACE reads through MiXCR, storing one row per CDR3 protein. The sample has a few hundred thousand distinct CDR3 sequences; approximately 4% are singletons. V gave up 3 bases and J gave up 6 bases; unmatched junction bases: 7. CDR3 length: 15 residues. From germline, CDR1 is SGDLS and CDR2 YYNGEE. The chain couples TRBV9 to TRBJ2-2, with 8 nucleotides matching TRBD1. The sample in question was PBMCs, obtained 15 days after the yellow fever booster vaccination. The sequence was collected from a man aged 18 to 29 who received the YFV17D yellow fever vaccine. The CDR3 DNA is TGTGCCAGCAGCGGAACAGGGGGTTACTCCGGGGAGCTGTTTTTT. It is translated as CASSGTGGYSGELFF.